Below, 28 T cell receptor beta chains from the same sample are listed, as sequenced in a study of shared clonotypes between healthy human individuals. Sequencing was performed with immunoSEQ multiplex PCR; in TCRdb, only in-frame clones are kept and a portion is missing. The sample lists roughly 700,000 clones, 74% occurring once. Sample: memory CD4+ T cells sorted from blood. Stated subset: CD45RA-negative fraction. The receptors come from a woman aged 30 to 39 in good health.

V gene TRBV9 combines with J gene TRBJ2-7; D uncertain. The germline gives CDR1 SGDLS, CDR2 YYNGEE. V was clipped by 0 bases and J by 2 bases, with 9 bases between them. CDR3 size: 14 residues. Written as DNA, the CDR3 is TGTGCCAGCAGCGTAGCGGCAGCAACCTACGAGCAGTACTTC. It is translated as CASSVAAATYEQYF.

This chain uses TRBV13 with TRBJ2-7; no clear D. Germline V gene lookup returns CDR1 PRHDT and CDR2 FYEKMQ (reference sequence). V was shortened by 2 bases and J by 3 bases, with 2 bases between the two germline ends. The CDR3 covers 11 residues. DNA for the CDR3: TGTGCCAGCAGCTTAAACTACGAGCAGTACTTC. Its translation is CASSLNYEQYF.

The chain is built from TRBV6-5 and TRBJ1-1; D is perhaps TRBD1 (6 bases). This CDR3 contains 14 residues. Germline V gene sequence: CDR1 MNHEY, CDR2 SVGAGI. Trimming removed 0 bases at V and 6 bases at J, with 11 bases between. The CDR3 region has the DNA TGTGCCAGCAGTTACTCTTCGTGGGGGCCTGAAGCTTTCTTT. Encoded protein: CASSYSSWGPEAFF.

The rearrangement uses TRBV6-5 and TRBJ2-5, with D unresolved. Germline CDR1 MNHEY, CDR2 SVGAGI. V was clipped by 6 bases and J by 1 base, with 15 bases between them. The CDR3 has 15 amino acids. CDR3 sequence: CASSTLQFPQETQYF. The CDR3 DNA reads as TGTGCCAGCAGCACGCTACAGTTCCCCCAAGAGACCCAGTACTTC.

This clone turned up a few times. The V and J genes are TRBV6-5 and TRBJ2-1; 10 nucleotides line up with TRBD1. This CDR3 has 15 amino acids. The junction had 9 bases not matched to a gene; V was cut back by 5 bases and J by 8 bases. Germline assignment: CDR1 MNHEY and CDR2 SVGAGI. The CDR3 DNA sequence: TGTGCCAGCAGTCCGCGACAGGGGGCACGGGATGAGCAGTTCTTC. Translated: CASSPRQGARDEQFF.

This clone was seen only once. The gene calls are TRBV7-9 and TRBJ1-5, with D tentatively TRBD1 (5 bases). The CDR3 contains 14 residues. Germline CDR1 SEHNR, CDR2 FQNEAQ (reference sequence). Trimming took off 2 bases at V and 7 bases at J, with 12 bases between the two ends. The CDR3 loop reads CASSLKGVGQPQHF. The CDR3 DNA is TGTGCCAGCAGCTTAAAAGGGGTGGGACAGCCCCAGCATTTT.

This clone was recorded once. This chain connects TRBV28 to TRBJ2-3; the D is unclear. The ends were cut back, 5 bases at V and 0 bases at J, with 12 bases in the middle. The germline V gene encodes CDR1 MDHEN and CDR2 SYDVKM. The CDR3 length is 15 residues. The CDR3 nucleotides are TGTGCCAGCAGTGAACAGCGAACTAGCACAGATACGCAGTATTTT. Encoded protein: CASSEQRTSTDTQYF.

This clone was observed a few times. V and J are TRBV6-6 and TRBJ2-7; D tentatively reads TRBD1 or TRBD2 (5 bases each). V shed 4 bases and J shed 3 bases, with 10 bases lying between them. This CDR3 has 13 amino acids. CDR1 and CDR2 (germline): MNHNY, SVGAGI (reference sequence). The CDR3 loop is CASSLGPFYEQYF. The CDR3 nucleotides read TGTGCCAGCAGTTTGGGACCATTCTACGAGCAGTACTTC.

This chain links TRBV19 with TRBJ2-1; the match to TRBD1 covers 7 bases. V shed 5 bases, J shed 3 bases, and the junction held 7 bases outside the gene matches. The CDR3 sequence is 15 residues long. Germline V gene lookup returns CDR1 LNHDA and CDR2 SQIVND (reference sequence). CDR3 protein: CASSPSTGYYNEQFF. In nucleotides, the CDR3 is TGTGCCAGTAGTCCCTCGACAGGGTACTACAATGAGCAGTTCTTC.

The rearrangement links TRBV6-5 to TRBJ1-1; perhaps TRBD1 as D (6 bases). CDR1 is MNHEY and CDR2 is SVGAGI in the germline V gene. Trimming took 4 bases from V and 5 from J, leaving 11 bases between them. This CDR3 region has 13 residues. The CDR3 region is CASSSQGETEAFF. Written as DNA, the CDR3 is TGTGCCAGCAGTTCACAGGGAGAAACTGAAGCTTTCTTT.

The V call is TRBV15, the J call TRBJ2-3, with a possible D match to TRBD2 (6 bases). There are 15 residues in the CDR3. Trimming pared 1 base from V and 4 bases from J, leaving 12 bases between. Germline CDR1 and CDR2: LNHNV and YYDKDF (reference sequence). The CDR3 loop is CATSRVGGSADTQYF. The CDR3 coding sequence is TGTGCCACCAGCAGAGTCGGAGGGAGCGCAGATACGCAGTATTTT.

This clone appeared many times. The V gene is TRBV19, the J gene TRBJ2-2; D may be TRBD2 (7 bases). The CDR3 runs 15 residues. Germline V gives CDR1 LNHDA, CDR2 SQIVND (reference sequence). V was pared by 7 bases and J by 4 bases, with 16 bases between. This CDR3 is CASNRGGAGTGELFF. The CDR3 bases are TGTGCCAGTAACCGCGGGGGCGCCGGCACCGGGGAGCTGTTTTTT.

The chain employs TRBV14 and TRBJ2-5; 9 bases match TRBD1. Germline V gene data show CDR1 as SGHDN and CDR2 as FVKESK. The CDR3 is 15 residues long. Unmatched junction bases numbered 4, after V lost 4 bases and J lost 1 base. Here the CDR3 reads CASSPRDRAQETQYF. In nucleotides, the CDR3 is TGTGCCAGCAGCCCCCGGGACAGGGCCCAAGAGACCCAGTACTTC.

The CDR3 protein is CASSGPISGTSYEQYF. In DNA form, the CDR3 reads TGTGCCAGCAGTGGTCCAATTTCGGGTACGTCCTACGAGCAGTACTTC. This chain connects TRBV25-1 to TRBJ2-7; D remains ambiguous. V shed 4 bases and J shed 1 base, with 17 bases lying between them. This CDR3 contains 16 residues. Germline V gene data show CDR1 as MGHDK and CDR2 as SYGVNS.

CDR3 DNA: TGTGCCAGCAGGCCACAGGAGCTGGGATCACCCCTCCACTTT. Protein: CASRPQELGSPLHF. This rearrangement joins TRBV2 to TRBJ1-6; possible D gene TRBD1, 5 bases. CDR1 and CDR2 (germline): SNHLY, FYNNEI. The CDR3 extends over 14 amino acids. The germline V and J ends were trimmed by 6 bases and 10 bases, with 16 bases remaining between them.

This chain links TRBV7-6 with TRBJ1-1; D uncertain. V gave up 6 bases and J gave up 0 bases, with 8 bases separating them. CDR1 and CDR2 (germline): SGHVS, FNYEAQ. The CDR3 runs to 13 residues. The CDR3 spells CASRLRLNTEAFF. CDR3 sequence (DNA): TGTGCCAGCAGACTACGATTGAACACTGAAGCTTTCTTT.

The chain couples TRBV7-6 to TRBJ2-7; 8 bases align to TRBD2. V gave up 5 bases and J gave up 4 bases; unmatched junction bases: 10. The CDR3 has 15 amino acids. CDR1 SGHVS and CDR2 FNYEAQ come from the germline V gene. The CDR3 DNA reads TGTGCCAGCAGCCGCGGACTAGCCCGGGGATACGAGCAGTACTTC. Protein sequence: CASSRGLARGYEQYF. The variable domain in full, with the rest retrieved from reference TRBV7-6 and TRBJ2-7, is GAGVSQSPRYKVTKRGQDVALRCDPISGHVSLYWYRQALGQGPEFLTYFNYEAQQDKSGLPNDRFSAERPEGSISTLTIQRTEQRDSAMYRCASSRGLARGYEQYFGPGTRLTVT.

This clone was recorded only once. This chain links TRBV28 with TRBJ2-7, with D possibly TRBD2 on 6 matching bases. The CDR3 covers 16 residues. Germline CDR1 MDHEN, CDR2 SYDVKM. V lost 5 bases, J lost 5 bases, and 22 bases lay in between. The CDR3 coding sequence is TGTGCCAGCAGTCCCCTTTCCGCGGGGTATCTCGACGAGCAGTACTTC. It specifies CASSPLSAGYLDEQYF.

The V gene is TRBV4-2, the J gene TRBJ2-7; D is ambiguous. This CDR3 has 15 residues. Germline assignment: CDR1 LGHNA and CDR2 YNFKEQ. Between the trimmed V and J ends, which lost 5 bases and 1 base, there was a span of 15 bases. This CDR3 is CASSLLVAGSYEQYF. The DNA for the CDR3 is TGTGCCAGCAGCTTGCTGGTCGCCGGTTCCTACGAGCAGTACTTC.

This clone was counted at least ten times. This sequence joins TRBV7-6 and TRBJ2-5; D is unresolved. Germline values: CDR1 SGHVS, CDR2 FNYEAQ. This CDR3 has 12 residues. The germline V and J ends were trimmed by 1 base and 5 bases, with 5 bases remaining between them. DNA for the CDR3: TGTGCCAGCAGCTTAGTGTTTGAGACCCAGTACTTC. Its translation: CASSLVFETQYF.

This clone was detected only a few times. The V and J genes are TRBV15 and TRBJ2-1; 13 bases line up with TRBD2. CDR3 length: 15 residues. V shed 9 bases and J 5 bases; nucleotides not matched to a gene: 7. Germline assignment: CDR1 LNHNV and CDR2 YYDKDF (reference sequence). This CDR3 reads CATQKGTSGDNEQFF. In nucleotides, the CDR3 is TGTGCCACGCAGAAGGGGACTAGCGGGGACAATGAGCAGTTCTTC.

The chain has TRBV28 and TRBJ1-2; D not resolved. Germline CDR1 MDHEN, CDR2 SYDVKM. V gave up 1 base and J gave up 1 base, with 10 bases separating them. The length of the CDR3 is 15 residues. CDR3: CASSLSVRHNYGYTF. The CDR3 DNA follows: TGTGCCAGCAGTTTATCTGTCAGACATAACTATGGCTACACCTTC.

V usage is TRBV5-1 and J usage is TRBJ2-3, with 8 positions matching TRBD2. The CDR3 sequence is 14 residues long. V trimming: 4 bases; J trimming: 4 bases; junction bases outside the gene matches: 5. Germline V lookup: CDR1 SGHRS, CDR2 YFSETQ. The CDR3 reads CASSRSGSADTQYF. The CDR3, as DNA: TGCGCCAGCAGCAGGAGCGGGAGTGCAGATACGCAGTATTTT.

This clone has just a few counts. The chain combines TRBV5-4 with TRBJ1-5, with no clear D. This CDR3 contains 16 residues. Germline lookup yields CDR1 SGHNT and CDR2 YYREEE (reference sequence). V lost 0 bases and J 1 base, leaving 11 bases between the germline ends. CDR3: CASSLVPGQSNQPQHF. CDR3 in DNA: TGTGCCAGCAGCTTGGTGCCCGGGCAGAGCAATCAGCCCCAGCATTTT.

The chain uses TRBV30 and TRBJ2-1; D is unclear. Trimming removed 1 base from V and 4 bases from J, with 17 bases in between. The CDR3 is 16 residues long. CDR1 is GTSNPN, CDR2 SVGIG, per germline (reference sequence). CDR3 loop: CAWSGVAPSLYNEQFF. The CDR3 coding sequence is TGTGCCTGGAGTGGGGTGGCTCCTTCACTTTACAATGAGCAGTTCTTC.

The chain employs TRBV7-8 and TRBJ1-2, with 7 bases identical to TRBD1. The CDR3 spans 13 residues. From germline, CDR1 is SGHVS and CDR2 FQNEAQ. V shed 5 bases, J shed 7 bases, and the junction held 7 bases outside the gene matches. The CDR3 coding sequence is TGTGCCAGCAGCCTTCAGACAGGGTCTGGCTACACCTTC. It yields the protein CASSLQTGSGYTF.

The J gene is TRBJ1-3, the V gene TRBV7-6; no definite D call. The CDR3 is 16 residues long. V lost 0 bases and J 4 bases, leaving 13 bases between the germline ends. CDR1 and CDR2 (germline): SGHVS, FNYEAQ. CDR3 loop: CASSLAAAVGGNTIYF. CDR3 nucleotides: TGTGCCAGCAGCTTAGCGGCAGCCGTGGGAGGAAACACCATATATTTT. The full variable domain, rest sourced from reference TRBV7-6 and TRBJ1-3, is GAGVSQSPRYKVTKRGQDVALRCDPISGHVSLYWYRQALGQGPEFLTYFNYEAQQDKSGLPNDRFSAERPEGSISTLTIQRTEQRDSAMYRCASSLAAAVGGNTIYFGEGSWLTVV.

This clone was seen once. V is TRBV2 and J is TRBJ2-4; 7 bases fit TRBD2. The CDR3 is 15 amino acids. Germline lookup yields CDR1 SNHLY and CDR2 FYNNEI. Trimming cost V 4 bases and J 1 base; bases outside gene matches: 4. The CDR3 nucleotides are TGTGCCAGCAGTGGGGAGGGCGCGGCCAAAAACATTCAGTACTTC. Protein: CASSGEGAAKNIQYF. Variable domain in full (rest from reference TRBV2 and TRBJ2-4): EPEVTQTPSHQVTQMGQEVILRCVPISNHLYFYWYRQILGQKVEFLVSFYNNEISEKSEIFDDQFSVERPDGSNFTLKIRSTKLEDSAMYFCASSGEGAAKNIQYFGAGTRLSVL.